This T cell receptor beta chain was obtained from a study of T cells after yellow fever vaccination. Overall study results and limits: Overall, a small share of clonotypes was seen in both CD4 and CD8 compartments. Repertoires obtained by FACS sorting could include abundant clonotypes that entered as contaminants from the bulk population. Weaker overall was a secondary response that nonetheless peaked faster, on day 5 versus 15.

This clonotype was picked up a small number of times. As yet, its antigen is unknown. The CDR3 has 13 residues. Between the trimmed V and J ends, which lost 4 bases and 8 bases, there was a span of 15 bases. Germline-derived CDR1 and CDR2 are SGHDT and YYEEEE. Template switching by 5'RACE produced TCR cDNA, adding a universal primer site and UMIs. TCRdb redid the calling of the 5' RACE reads with MiXCR, one entry per CDR3 protein. The sample consists of around 590,000 distinct CDR3 sequences, around an eighth of them appearing once. The sample here was PBMCs, taken on the day of the yellow fever booster vaccination. This receptor was taken from a man between 25 and 39 years old who received the YFV17D yellow fever vaccine. This rearrangement joins TRBV5-6 to TRBJ1-2; D gene uncertain. For the CDR3, the DNA is TGTGCCAGCAGCCCGAGGACGGGGTTGGGCTACACCTTC. Its translation: CASSPRTGLGYTF. Full variable domain (outside the CDR3, taken from reference TRBV5-6 and TRBJ1-2): DAGVTQSPTHLIKTRGQQVTLRCSPKSGHDTVSWYQQALGQGPQFIFQYYEEEERQRGNFPDRFSGHQFPNYSSELNVNALLLGDSALYLCASSPRTGLGYTFGSGTRLTVV.